This entry lists 15 T cell receptor beta chains sequenced from one sample in a study of OX40 agonist ivuxolimab in advanced cancers. Libraries were prepared by immunoSEQ multiplex PCR; TCRdb keeps only in-frame clonotypes and omits some of them. The profile shows over 25,000 clones, more than 75% of them singletons. The sequencing here drew on CD4+ or CD8+ T cells sorted from blood, taken in a trial of the OX40 agonist ivuxolimab. The receptors derive from an adult with an advanced solid tumor such as melanoma, head and neck, liver or kidney cancer.

J is TRBJ2-1 and V is TRBV27; 10 positions match TRBD2. After removal of 5 bases from V and 4 bases from J, the junction contained 8 bases not matched to a gene. Per the germline V gene, CDR1 is MNHEY and CDR2 is SMNVEV (reference sequence). The CDR3 has 16 amino acids. CDR3 in amino acids: CASSDSSGSRYNEQFF. CDR3 DNA sequence: TGTGCCAGCAGTGACTCTAGCGGGAGTCGGTACAATGAGCAGTTCTTC.

In its sample, this clone was seen once. CDR3 in amino acids: CASSVLAGVRETQYF. Here the CDR3 DNA reads TGTGCCAGCAGCGTACTAGCGGGAGTTCGAGAGACCCAGTACTTC. The rearrangement uses TRBV9 and TRBJ2-5; 10 nucleotides match TRBD2. This CDR3 has 15 residues. Trimming removed 1 base from V and 4 bases from J; junction bases left unmatched: 4. Germline V gene sequence: CDR1 SGDLS, CDR2 YYNGEE.

The rearrangement joins TRBV29-1 to TRBJ2-2; no firm D call. This CDR3 has 14 amino acids. V lost 2 bases, J lost 0 bases, and 7 bases lay in between. Germline CDR1 is SQVTM and CDR2 is ANQGSEA. This CDR3 reads CSVEPSANTGELFF. CDR3 coding DNA: TGCAGCGTTGAACCCTCTGCGAACACCGGGGAGCTGTTTTTT.

This chain connects TRBV13 to TRBJ2-7; the match to TRBD2 covers 11 bases. The trim removed 5 bases at V and 1 base at J, leaving 10 bases unmatched. Germline V gene data show CDR1 as PRHDT and CDR2 as FYEKMQ (reference sequence). This CDR3 comprises 17 residues. CDR3 DNA: TGTGCCAGCAGCCAATATAGCGGGAGGGCCCTATCCTACGAGCAGTACTTC. Translating it yields CASSQYSGRALSYEQYF.

The chain has TRBV9 and TRBJ2-5; 11 bases align to TRBD2. J lost 3 bases, V lost 2 bases, and 0 bases had no gene match. Germline values: CDR1 SGDLS, CDR2 YYNGEE. This CDR3 is 14 amino acids long. CDR3 residues: CASSVTSGEETQYF. DNA for the CDR3: TGTGCCAGCAGCGTGACTAGCGGGGAAGAGACCCAGTACTTC. Looking up the rest from reference TRBV9 and TRBJ2-5 gives the full variable domain: DSGVTQTPKHLITATGQRVTLRCSPRSGDLSVYWYQQSLDQGLQFLIQYYNGEERAKGNILERFSAQQFPDLHSELNLSSLELGDSALYFCASSVTSGEETQYFGPGTRLLVL.

The chain joins TRBV6-1 to TRBJ2-2; D not certain. The CDR3 is 15 amino acids. The germline V gene has CDR1 MNHNS and CDR2 SASEGT. Deletions cut 1 base from V and 1 base from J, with 7 bases between. The CDR3 protein is CASSEEAGNTGELFF. The CDR3 DNA sequence: TGTGCCAGCAGTGAAGAGGCAGGGAACACCGGGGAGCTGTTTTTT.

This rearrangement joins TRBV28 to TRBJ2-3; 7 bases are shared with TRBD2. Germline V CDR1 and CDR2: MDHEN, SYDVKM. The CDR3 is 15 residues long. Trimming removed 5 bases from V and 2 bases from J; junction bases left unmatched: 7. Here the CDR3 reads CASSPREELTDTQYF. The CDR3 bases are TGTGCCAGCAGTCCCCGGGAGGAGCTCACAGATACGCAGTATTTT. Looking up the rest from reference TRBV28 and TRBJ2-3 gives the full variable domain: DVKVTQSSRYLVKRTGEKVFLECVQDMDHENMFWYRQDPGLGLRLIYFSYDVKMKEKGDIPEGYSVSREKKERFSLILESASTNQTSMYLCASSPREELTDTQYFGPGTRLTVL.

By share, this clone counts as medium-sized. The rearrangement joins TRBV27 to TRBJ1-2; TRBD1 aligns across 8 bases. CDR3 length: 16 residues. The ends lost 5 bases at V and 2 bases at J; junction bases unmatched: 10. In germline, CDR1 is MNHEY, CDR2 SMNVEV (reference sequence). The CDR3 bases are TGTGCCAGCAGTCTCAAAAAGACAGGGGCAAACTATGGCTACACCTTC. Protein product: CASSLKKTGANYGYTF.

The rearrangement joins TRBV19 to TRBJ1-1; TRBD1 aligns across 7 bases. V was pared by 6 bases and J by 4 bases, with 8 bases of the junction left unmatched. Germline-derived CDR1 and CDR2 are LNHDA and SQIVND (reference sequence). The CDR3 contains 14 residues. The chain's CDR3 is CASRLGGPGTEAFF. Written as DNA, the CDR3 is TGTGCCAGTAGGCTAGGGGGCCCCGGCACTGAAGCTTTCTTT. Full variable domain (missing parts from reference TRBV19 and TRBJ1-1): DGGITQSPKYLFRKEGQNVTLSCEQNLNHDAMYWYRQDPGQGLRLIYYSQIVNDFQKGDIAEGYSVSREKKESFPLTVTSAQKNPTAFYLCASRLGGPGTEAFFGQGTRLTVV.

This clone is medium-sized within its sample. CDR3 nucleotides: TGTGCCACCAGCAGAGATAATGAGGGGAACAGCGAGCAGTACTTC. Protein: CATSRDNEGNSEQYF. V is TRBV15 and J is TRBJ2-7; D may correspond to TRBD1 or TRBD2 (5 bases each). V lost 0 bases, J lost 6 bases, and 15 bases lay in between. Looked up from germline, CDR1 is LNHNV and CDR2 is YYDKDF (reference sequence). The CDR3 runs to 15 residues.

This clone was picked up one time. This chain uses TRBV5-1 with TRBJ1-1; TRBD1 might be the D (6 bases). The CDR3 is 16 residues long. V lost 4 bases and J lost 4, with 20 bases in between. Germline V gene data show CDR1 as SGHRS and CDR2 as YFSETQ. The CDR3 bases are TGCGCCAGCAGCACCCTTCGGGGGCGAGGGGGCACTGAAGCTTTCTTT. It codes for CASSTLRGRGGTEAFF.

V and J are TRBV27 and TRBJ1-2; D might be TRBD1 (6 bases). The CDR3 spans 13 residues. The V gene's germline CDR1 is MNHEY and CDR2 SMNVEV (reference sequence). Trimming pared 5 bases from V and 2 bases from J, leaving 9 bases between. For the CDR3, the DNA is TGTGCCAGCAGTCCCGGACAGAACTATGGCTACACCTTC. Amino acids: CASSPGQNYGYTF.

V gene TRBV13 combines with J gene TRBJ2-3, with a weak D call TRBD2 (5 bases). Germline V CDR1 and CDR2: PRHDT, FYEKMQ (reference sequence). The CDR3 consists of 13 residues. V lost 5 bases and J lost 2, with 8 bases in between. This CDR3 is CASSRGNTDTQYF. CDR3 sequence (DNA): TGTGCCAGCAGCCGGGGAAACACAGATACGCAGTATTTT.

The chain has TRBV7-6 and TRBJ2-1, with 9 bases that match TRBD2. V shed 2 bases, J shed 8 bases, and the junction held 16 bases outside the gene matches. The CDR3 extends over 18 amino acids. Germline loops: CDR1 SGHVS, CDR2 FNYEAQ. The CDR3 DNA follows: TGTGCCAGCAGCTTAAATGGTCTAGCGGGACCGCCTACAGATGAGCAGTTCTTC. It yields the protein CASSLNGLAGPPTDEQFF.

The V gene is TRBV5-1, the J gene TRBJ2-7; TRBD2 agrees at 7 bases. Unmatched junction bases numbered 9, after V lost 2 bases and J lost 1 base. CDR1 is SGHRS and CDR2 is YFSETQ in the germline V gene. The CDR3 has 16 residues. The CDR3 sequence is CASSFSSGTFSYEQYF. CDR3 coding DNA: TGCGCCAGCAGCTTCAGCAGCGGGACCTTTTCCTACGAGCAGTACTTC. Supplemented by reference TRBV5-1 and TRBJ2-7, the full variable domain reads KAGVTQTPRYLIKTRGQQVTLSCSPISGHRSVSWYQQTPGQGLQFLFEYFSETQRNKGNFPGRFSGRQFSNSRSEMNVSTLELGDSALYLCASSFSSGTFSYEQYFGPGTRLTVT.